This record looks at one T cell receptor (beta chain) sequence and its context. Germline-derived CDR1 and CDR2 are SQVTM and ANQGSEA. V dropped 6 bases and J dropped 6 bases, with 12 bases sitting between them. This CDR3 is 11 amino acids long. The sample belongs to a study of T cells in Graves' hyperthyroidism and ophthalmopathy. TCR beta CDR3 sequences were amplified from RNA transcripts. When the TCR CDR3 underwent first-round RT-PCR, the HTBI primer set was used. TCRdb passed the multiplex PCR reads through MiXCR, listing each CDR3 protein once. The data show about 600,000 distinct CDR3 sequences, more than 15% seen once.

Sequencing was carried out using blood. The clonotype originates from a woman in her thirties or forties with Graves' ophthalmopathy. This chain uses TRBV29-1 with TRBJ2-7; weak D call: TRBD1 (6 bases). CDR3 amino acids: CSVATGPEQYF. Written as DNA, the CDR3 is TGCAGCGTGGCAACAGGGCCCGAGCAGTACTTC.